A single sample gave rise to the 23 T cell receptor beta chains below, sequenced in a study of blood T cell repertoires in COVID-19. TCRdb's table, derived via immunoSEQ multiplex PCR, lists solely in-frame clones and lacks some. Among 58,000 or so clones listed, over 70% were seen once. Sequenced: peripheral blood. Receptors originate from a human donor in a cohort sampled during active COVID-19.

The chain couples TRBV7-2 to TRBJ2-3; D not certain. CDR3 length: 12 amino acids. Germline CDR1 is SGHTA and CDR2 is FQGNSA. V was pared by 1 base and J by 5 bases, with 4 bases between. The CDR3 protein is CASSLGLDTQYF. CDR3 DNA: TGTGCCAGCAGCTTAGGGCTAGATACGCAGTATTTT.

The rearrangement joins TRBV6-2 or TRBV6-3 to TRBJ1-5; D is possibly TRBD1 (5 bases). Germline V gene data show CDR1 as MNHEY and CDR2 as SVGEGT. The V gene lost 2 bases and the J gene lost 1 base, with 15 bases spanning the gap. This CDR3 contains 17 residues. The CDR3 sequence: CASSYVKGSESNQPQHF. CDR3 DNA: TGTGCCAGCAGTTACGTTAAGGGGTCAGAGAGCAATCAGCCCCAGCATTTT.

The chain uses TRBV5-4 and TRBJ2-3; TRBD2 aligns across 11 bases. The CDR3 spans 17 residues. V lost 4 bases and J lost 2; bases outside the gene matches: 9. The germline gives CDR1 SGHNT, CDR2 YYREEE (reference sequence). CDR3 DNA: TGTGCCAGCAGCCCGTTAGCGGGGGGGTTTCTCACAGATACGCAGTATTTT. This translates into CASSPLAGGFLTDTQYF. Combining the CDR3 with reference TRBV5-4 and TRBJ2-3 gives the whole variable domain ETGVTQSPTHLIKTRGQQVTLRCSSQSGHNTVSWYQQALGQGPQFIFQYYREEENGRGNFPPRFSGLQFPNYSSELNVNALELDDSALYLCASSPLAGGFLTDTQYFGPGTRLTVL.

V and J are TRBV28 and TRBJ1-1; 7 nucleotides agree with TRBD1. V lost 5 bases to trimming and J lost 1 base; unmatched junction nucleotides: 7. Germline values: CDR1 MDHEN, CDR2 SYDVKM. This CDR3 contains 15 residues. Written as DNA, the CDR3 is TGTGCCAGCAGTCTGCAGACAGGGCGGAACACTGAAGCTTTCTTT. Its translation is CASSLQTGRNTEAFF.

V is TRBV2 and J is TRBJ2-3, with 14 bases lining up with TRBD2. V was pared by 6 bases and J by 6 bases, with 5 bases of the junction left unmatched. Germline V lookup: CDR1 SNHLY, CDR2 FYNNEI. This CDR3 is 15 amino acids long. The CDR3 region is CASSRLAGGRDTQYF. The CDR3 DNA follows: TGTGCCAGCAGCCGACTAGCGGGGGGGCGGGATACGCAGTATTTT.

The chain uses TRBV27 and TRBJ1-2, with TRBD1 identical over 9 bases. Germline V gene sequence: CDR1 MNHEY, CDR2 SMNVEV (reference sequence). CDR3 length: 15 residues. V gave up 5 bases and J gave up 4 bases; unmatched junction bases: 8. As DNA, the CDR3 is TGTGCCAGCAGTCGGGACAGGGCCACCTTCTATGGCTACACCTTC. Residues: CASSRDRATFYGYTF.

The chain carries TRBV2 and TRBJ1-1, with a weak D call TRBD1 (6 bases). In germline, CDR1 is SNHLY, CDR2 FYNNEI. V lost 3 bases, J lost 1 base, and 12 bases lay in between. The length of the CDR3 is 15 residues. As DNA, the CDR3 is TGTGCCAGCAGTGATTTAGGGGGGGAGAACACTGAAGCTTTCTTT. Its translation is CASSDLGGENTEAFF.

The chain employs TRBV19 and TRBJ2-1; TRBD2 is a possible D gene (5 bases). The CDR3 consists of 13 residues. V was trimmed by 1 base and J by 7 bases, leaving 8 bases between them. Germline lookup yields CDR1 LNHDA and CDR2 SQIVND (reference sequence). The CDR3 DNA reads TGTGCCAGTAGTATAGCGGCGGGTAATGAGCAGTTCTTC. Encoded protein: CASSIAAGNEQFF.

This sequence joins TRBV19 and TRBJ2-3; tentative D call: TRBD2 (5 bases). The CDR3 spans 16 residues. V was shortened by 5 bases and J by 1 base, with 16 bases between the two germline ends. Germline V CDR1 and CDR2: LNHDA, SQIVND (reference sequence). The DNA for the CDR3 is TGTGCCAGTAGTCCCCTTACTAGTTACGGCACAGATACGCAGTATTTT. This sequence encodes CASSPLTSYGTDTQYF.

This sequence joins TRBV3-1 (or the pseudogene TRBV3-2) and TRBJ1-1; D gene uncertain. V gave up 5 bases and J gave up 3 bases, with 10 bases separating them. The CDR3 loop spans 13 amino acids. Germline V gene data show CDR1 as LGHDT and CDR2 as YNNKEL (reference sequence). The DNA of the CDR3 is TGTGCCAGCAGCGGGCAAAGTGACACTGAAGCTTTCTTT. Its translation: CASSGQSDTEAFF.

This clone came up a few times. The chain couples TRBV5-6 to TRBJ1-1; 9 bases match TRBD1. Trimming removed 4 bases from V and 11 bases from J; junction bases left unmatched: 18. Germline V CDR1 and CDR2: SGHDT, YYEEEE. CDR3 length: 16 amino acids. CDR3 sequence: CASSARRGQGTTAAFF. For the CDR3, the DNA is TGTGCCAGCAGCGCACGCCGGGGACAGGGCACTACCGCTGCTTTCTTT.

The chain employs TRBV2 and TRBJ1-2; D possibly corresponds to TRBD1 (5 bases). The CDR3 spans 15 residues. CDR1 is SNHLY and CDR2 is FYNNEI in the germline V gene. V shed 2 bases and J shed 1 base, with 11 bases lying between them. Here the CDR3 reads CASSEPRAYNYGYTF. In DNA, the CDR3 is TGTGCCAGCAGTGAACCCAGGGCATATAACTATGGCTACACCTTC.

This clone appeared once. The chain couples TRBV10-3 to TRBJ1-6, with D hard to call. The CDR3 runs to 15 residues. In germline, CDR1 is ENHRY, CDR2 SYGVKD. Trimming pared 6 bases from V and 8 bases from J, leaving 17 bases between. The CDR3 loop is CAIRKTGESDSPLHF. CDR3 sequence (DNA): TGTGCCATCAGGAAGACTGGGGAGAGCGATTCACCCCTCCACTTT.

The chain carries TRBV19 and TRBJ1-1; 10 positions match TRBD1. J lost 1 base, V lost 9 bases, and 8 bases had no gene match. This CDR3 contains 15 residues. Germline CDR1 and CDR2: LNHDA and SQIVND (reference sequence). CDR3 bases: TGTGCCAGCAGGACAGGGGGATCCCAGAACACTGAAGCTTTCTTT. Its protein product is CASRTGGSQNTEAFF.

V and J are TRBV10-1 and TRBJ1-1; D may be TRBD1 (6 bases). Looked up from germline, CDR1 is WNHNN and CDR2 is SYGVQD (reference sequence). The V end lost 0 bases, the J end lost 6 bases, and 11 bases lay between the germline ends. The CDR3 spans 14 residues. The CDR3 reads CASSESAPGAEAFF. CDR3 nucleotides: TGCGCCAGCAGTGAGTCGGCGCCAGGGGCTGAAGCTTTCTTT.

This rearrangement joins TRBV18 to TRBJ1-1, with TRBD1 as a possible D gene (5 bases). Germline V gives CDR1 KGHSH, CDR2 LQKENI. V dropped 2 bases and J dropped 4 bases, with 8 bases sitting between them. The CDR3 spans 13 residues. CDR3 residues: CASSPGAVTEAFF. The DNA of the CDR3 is TGTGCCAGCTCACCAGGGGCGGTCACTGAAGCTTTCTTT.

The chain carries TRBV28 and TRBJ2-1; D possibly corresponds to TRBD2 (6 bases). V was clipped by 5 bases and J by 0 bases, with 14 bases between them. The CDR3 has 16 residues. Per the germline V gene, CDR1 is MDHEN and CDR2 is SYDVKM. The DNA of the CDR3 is TGTGCCAGCAGTGCGCTCGTAGCGGTCTCCTACAATGAGCAGTTCTTC. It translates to CASSALVAVSYNEQFF.

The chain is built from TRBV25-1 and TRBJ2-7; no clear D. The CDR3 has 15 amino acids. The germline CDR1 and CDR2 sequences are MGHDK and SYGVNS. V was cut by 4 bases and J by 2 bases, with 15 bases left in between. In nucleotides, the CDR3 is TGTGCCAGCAGTGCGTCTTCTCTCTCCCCCTACGAGCAGTACTTC. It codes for CASSASSLSPYEQYF.

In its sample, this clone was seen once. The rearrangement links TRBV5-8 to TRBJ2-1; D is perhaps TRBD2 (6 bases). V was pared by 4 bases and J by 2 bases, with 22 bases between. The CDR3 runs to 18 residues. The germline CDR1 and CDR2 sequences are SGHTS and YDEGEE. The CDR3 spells CASSRIISGFGTYNEQFF. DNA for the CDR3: TGTGCCAGCAGCCGAATTATTAGCGGATTTGGAACCTACAATGAGCAGTTCTTC.

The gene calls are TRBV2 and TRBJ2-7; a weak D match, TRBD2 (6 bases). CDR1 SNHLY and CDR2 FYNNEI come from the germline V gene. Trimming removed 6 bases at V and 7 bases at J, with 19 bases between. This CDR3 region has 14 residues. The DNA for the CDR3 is TGTGCCAGCAGCGGGCGGAGGGGAAGAGGGGAGCAGTACTTC. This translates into CASSGRRGRGEQYF.

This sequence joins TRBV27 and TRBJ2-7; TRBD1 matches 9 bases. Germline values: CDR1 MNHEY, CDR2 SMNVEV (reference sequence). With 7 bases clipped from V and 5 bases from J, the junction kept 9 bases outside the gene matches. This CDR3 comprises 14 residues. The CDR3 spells CASTSTGGWHEQYF. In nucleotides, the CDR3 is TGTGCCAGCACTTCGACAGGGGGATGGCACGAGCAGTACTTC.

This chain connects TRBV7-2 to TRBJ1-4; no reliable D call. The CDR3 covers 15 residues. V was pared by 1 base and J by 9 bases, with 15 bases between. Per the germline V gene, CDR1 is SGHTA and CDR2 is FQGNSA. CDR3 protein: CASSLDNTLTKKLFF. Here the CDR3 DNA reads TGTGCCAGCAGCTTAGATAACACCCTAACTAAAAAACTGTTTTTT. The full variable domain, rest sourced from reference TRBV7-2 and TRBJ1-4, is GAGVSQSPSNKVTEKGKDVELRCDPISGHTALYWYRQSLGQGLEFLIYFQGNSAPDKSGLPSDRFSAERTGGSVSTLTIQRTQQEDSAVYLCASSLDNTLTKKLFFGSGTQLSVL.

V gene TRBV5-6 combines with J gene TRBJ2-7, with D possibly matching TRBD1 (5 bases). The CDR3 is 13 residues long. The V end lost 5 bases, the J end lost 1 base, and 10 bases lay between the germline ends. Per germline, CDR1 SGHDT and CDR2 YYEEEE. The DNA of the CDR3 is TGTGCCAGCAGGGCGGACACATCCTACGAGCAGTACTTC. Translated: CASRADTSYEQYF.